These 8 T cell receptor beta chains were all obtained from the same sample, sequenced in a study of blood T cell repertoires in COVID-19. Measured with immunoSEQ multiplex PCR; TCRdb has only the in-frame clones, and not every one. The table includes 500,000 to 600,000 clones, less than 90% detected once. The sample comprised peripheral blood. These receptors were taken from a woman aged 50 to 60 with COVID-19, enrolled during active disease.

V usage is TRBV5-1 and J usage is TRBJ2-6, with 8 bases matching TRBD1. CDR1 is SGHRS, CDR2 YFSETQ, per germline. This CDR3 is 17 amino acids long. Germline trimming cut 6 bases from V and 1 base from J; bases unmatched to any gene: 9. In DNA form, the CDR3 reads TGCGCCAGCAACCCGGGACAGGTCTTGTCTGGGGCCAACGTCCTGACTTTC. Its protein product is CASNPGQVLSGANVLTF. Together with reference TRBV5-1 and TRBJ2-6, the CDR3 gives the full variable domain: KAGVTQTPRYLIKTRGQQVTLSCSPISGHRSVSWYQQTPGQGLQFLFEYFSETQRNKGNFPGRFSGRQFSNSRSEMNVSTLELGDSALYLCASNPGQVLSGANVLTFGAGSRLTVL.

J is TRBJ2-7 and V is TRBV5-1, with TRBD1 matching over 9 bases. This CDR3 region has 16 residues. V shed 4 bases and J 2 bases; nucleotides not matched to a gene: 10. CDR1 and CDR2 (germline): SGHRS, YFSETQ. CDR3 sequence reads: CASSGTSTGGTYEQYF. The CDR3, as DNA: TGCGCCAGCAGCGGGACCTCGACAGGGGGGACCTACGAGCAGTACTTC.

The chain carries TRBV15 and TRBJ1-5; the D is unclear. This CDR3 contains 15 residues. Germline V CDR1 and CDR2: LNHNV, YYDKDF (reference sequence). The germline V and J ends were trimmed by 0 bases and 0 bases, with 6 bases remaining between them. The CDR3 region has the DNA TGTGCCACCAGCAGAGATTATTATAGCAATCAGCCCCAGCATTTT. Translating it yields CATSRDYYSNQPQHF. The whole variable domain, remainder taken from reference TRBV15 and TRBJ1-5, is DAMVIQNPRYQVTQFGKPVTLSCSQTLNHNVMYWYQQKSSQAPKLLFHYYDKDFNNEADTPDNFQSRRPNTSFCFLDIRSPGLGDTAMYLCATSRDYYSNQPQHFGDGTRLSIL.

V is TRBV5-4 and J is TRBJ2-3; 8 nucleotides line up with TRBD2. J gave up 0 bases and V 7 bases, and 7 bases lay outside the gene matches. CDR1 SGHNT and CDR2 YYREEE come from the germline V gene (reference sequence). CDR3 size: 15 residues. CDR3 DNA: TGTGCCAGCTCCTTAGCGGGGAAGAGCACAGATACGCAGTATTTT. Protein product: CASSLAGKSTDTQYF.

This clone was observed a single time. The V call is TRBV7-9, the J call TRBJ2-5; TRBD2 agrees at 7 bases. The CDR3 loop spans 15 amino acids. CDR1 is SEHNR and CDR2 is FQNEAQ in the germline V gene (reference sequence). V lost 2 bases, J lost 5 bases, and 8 bases stayed unmatched. CDR3 nucleotides: TGTGCCAGCAGCTTAATCCAACTAGCGATGGAGACCCAGTACTTC. It is translated as CASSLIQLAMETQYF.

Details on this clone: Other DNA sequences from this sample encode an identical CDR3 as well. This chain links TRBV30 with TRBJ1-5, with D possibly being TRBD1 (5 bases). The CDR3 sequence is 13 residues long. V gave up 0 bases and J gave up 7 bases, with 10 bases separating them. Germline CDR1 GTSNPN, CDR2 SVGIG (reference sequence). The CDR3 is CAWSVRGDQPQHF. In DNA, the CDR3 is TGTGCCTGGAGTGTAAGGGGTGACCAGCCCCAGCATTTT.

The chain carries TRBV21-1 and TRBJ1-2; the D segment call TRBD1 is taken from the table without a DNA check. TRBV21-1 is designated a pseudogene. The CDR3 runs to 15 residues. As DNA, the CDR3 is TGTGCCAGCACGATAGGCTCCAGGGGCTTGGTTGGCTACACCTTC. Its translation is CASTIGSRGLVGYTF.

The chain is built from TRBV28 and TRBJ1-3; D call uncertain. Germline CDR1 MDHEN, CDR2 SYDVKM. The V end lost 6 bases, the J end lost 2 bases, and 11 bases lay between the germline ends. The CDR3 runs 14 residues. Here the CDR3 reads CASRTGVAGNTIYF. The CDR3 DNA reads as TGTGCCAGCAGGACGGGAGTGGCTGGAAACACCATATATTTT.